These T cell receptor beta chains were read from a single sample in a study of T-cell memory formation after mild COVID-19. Each CDR3 protein gets one entry after TCRdb re-called the 5' RACE reads with MiXCR. The data contain around 220,000 distinct CDR3 sequences, around 15% of them singletons. The sequenced material came from PBMCs or a T cell subset sorted from them (not recorded which). These receptors originate from a man aged 18 to 29 who had mild COVID-19 (a few samples of this study predate the infection). Cell type and time point are not known. Both conserved end residues are part of each CDR3. A D gene is named only where the DNA matches it firmly. The size of a clone is reported for some rows only, either as once, few or many, or as a class for expanded clones.

V gene	D gene	clone size	J gene	CDR3 protein	CDR3 DNA
TRBV20-1	.	.	TRBJ2-1	CSASGVNEQFF	TGCAGTGCTTCAGGGGTCAATGAGCAGTTCTTC
TRBV7-9	.	.	TRBJ2-3	CASSRATSTDTQYF	TGTGCCAGCAGCCGCGCGACTAGCACAGATACGCAGTATTTT
TRBV6-5	.	.	TRBJ1-6	CASSYSPMSPLHF	TGTGCCAGCAGTTACTCCCCCATGTCACCCCTCCACTTT
TRBV28	TRBD2	few	TRBJ2-3	CASINAGGSTDTQYF	TGTGCCAGCATCAACGCGGGGGGGAGCACAGATACGCAGTATTTT
TRBV20-1	TRBD2	.	TRBJ2-2	CSARGGLRGGTGELFF	TGCAGTGCTAGAGGGGGTCTCCGGGGGGGCACCGGGGAGCTGTTTTTT
TRBV11-1	TRBD2	.	TRBJ2-3	CASSLESGGDTDTQYF	TGTGCCAGCAGCTTAGAGAGCGGGGGGGACACAGATACGCAGTATTTT
TRBV7-2	.	.	TRBJ1-4	CASSLDSATNEKLFF	TGTGCCAGCAGCTTAGATAGCGCAACTAATGAAAAACTGTTTTTT
TRBV20-1	.	few	TRBJ1-3	CSARPTAGNTIYF	TGCAGTGCTAGACCGACGGCTGGAAACACCATATATTTT
TRBV7-2	TRBD2	few	TRBJ2-1	CASSPHGLAGEQFF	TGTGCCAGCAGCCCCCACGGACTAGCGGGGGAGCAGTTCTTC
TRBV7-2	.	many	TRBJ1-5	CASSLVHGGNQPQHF	TGTGCCAGCAGCTTAGTGCATGGCGGCAATCAGCCCCAGCATTTT
TRBV5-5	.	.	TRBJ2-4	CASSAGLEGNIQYF	TGTGCCAGCAGCGCCGGGCTAGAGGGGAACATTCAGTACTTC
TRBV20-1	TRBD2	many	TRBJ2-3	CSATGTTVTDTQYF	TGCAGTGCAACCGGGACTACTGTAACAGATACGCAGTATTTT
TRBV18	.	few	TRBJ1-1	CASSFGTNTEAFF	TGTGCCAGCTCCTTCGGGACGAACACTGAAGCTTTCTTT
TRBV2	TRBD1	.	TRBJ2-7	CASSVLGQESYEQYF	TGTGCCAGCAGTGTATTAGGACAGGAATCCTACGAGCAGTACTTC
TRBV6-5	.	.	TRBJ1-5	CASSYNTNQPQHF	TGTGCCAGCAGTTACAATACTAATCAGCCCCAGCATTTT
TRBV20-1	TRBD1	.	TRBJ1-6	CSARVDLYRGNSPLHF	TGCAGTGCTAGAGTGGATCTCTACAGGGGAAATTCACCCCTCCACTTT
TRBV7-3	.	few	TRBJ2-5	CASSLTWGETQYF	TGTGCCAGCAGCTTAACCTGGGGGGAGACCCAGTACTTC
TRBV6-2/TRBV6-3	.	few	TRBJ2-7	CASRTGSARSIYEQYF	TGTGCCAGCAGAACAGGATCAGCGAGGTCAATCTACGAGCAGTACTTC
TRBV10-3	.	.	TRBJ1-1	CAITPGQMNTEAFF	TGTGCCATCACCCCTGGACAGATGAACACTGAAGCTTTCTTT
TRBV15	.	few	TRBJ2-3	CATSNSGADTQYF	TGTGCCACCAGCAACTCCGGGGCAGATACGCAGTATTTT
TRBV5-1	.	.	TRBJ2-1	CASSFGSSEYNEQFF	TGCGCCAGCAGCTTTGGGTCAAGCGAGTACAATGAGCAGTTCTTC
TRBV15	.	few	TRBJ1-2	CATSSQDNYGYTF	TGTGCCACCAGCAGCCAGGATAACTATGGCTACACCTTC
TRBV7-2	TRBD1	.	TRBJ1-6	CASSYRDRGNSPLHF	TGTGCCAGCAGCTACCGGGACAGGGGTAATTCACCCCTCCACTTT
TRBV6-4	.	.	TRBJ1-2	CASRDRNYGYTF	TGTGCCAGCAGGGACAGAAACTATGGCTACACCTTC
TRBV5-1	.	few	TRBJ2-2	CASSLNVPPTGELFF	TGCGCCAGCAGCTTAAATGTCCCTCCCACCGGGGAGCTGTTTTTT
TRBV20-1	.	few	TRBJ2-2	CSALQANTGELFF	TGCAGTGCCCTACAGGCGAACACCGGGGAGCTGTTTTTT
TRBV14	.	few	TRBJ2-2	CASSQDGTDSLNTGELFF	TGTGCCAGCAGCCAAGACGGAACGGACAGCTTAAACACCGGGGAGCTGTTTTTT
TRBV4-1	.	few	TRBJ1-2	CASSQDRRSGYTF	TGCGCCAGCAGCCAAGATAGGAGGAGTGGCTACACCTTC
TRBV2	.	once	TRBJ2-2	CASMRANTGEPFF	TGTGCCAGCATGCGGGCGAACACCGGGGAGCCGTTTTTT
TRBV30	.	few	TRBJ2-3	CAWGTKATDTQYF	TGTGCCTGGGGCACGAAAGCGACAGATACGCAGTATTTT
TRBV20-1	TRBD2	.	TRBJ2-4	CSAYHPGGRTTPGAKNIQYF	TGCAGTGCCTACCACCCGGGGGGGCGGACCACACCTGGGGCCAAAAACATTCAGTACTTC
TRBV12-3/TRBV12-4	TRBD1	few	TRBJ2-4	CASSPGQANIQYF	TGTGCCAGCAGTCCCGGACAGGCGAACATTCAGTACTTC
TRBV6-6	TRBD2	.	TRBJ2-5	CASSSTSGDQETQYF	TGTGCCAGCAGTTCGACTAGCGGGGACCAAGAGACCCAGTACTTC
TRBV12-3/TRBV12-4	.	few	TRBJ2-3	CASSHQDATDTQYF	TGTGCCAGCAGCCATCAGGACGCCACAGATACGCAGTATTTT
TRBV30	.	few	TRBJ1-2	CAWSVLGQLYGYTF	TGTGCCTGGAGTGTACTAGGACAGCTCTATGGCTACACCTTC
TRBV20-1	TRBD2	few	TRBJ2-1	CSAPLTLAGGQTSREQFF	TGCAGTGCCCCCTTAACTCTAGCGGGGGGTCAAACTTCTCGGGAGCAGTTCTTC
TRBV28	TRBD1	.	TRBJ1-2	CATTTGEIYGYTF	TGTGCCACCACGACAGGGGAGATATATGGCTACACCTTC
TRBV7-3	TRBD1	.	TRBJ2-3	CASSLNSRGLSDTQYF	TGTGCCAGCAGCTTAAACTCCAGGGGGCTATCGGATACGCAGTATTTT
TRBV7-9	TRBD1	few	TRBJ1-2	CASSFPGQEVCTF	TGTGCCAGCAGCTTTCCGGGACAGGAGGTTTGCACCTTC
TRBV3-1	.	few	TRBJ1-2	CASSQGDGDHYGYTF	TGTGCCAGCAGCCAAGGAGATGGAGATCACTATGGCTACACCTTC
TRBV18	TRBD1	few	TRBJ1-6	CASSPQGQGGRSPLHF	TGTGCCAGCTCACCACAAGGACAGGGCGGGCGGTCACCCCTCCACTTT
TRBV6-2/TRBV6-3	.	.	TRBJ2-2	CASSSFGGTGELFF	TGTGCCAGCAGTTCTTTTGGGGGTACCGGGGAGCTGTTTTTT
TRBV6-6	TRBD2	many	TRBJ2-3	CASSTPPAGGGTDTQYF	TGTGCCAGCAGTACCCCCCCGGCGGGGGGCGGCACAGATACGCAGTATTTT
TRBV7-2	.	few	TRBJ1-5	CASSLGQGAGSNQPQHF	TGTGCCAGCAGCTTAGGTCAGGGCGCTGGTAGCAATCAGCCCCAGCATTTT
TRBV7-6	TRBD1	.	TRBJ1-6	CASSRDRVGSPLHF	TGTGCCAGCAGCCGGGACAGGGTCGGTTCACCCCTCCACTTT
TRBV7-3	TRBD2	.	TRBJ2-5	CASSLRSGGASETQYF	TGTGCCAGCAGTCTACGGAGCGGGGGGGCGTCAGAGACCCAGTACTTC
TRBV7-8	TRBD1	few	TRBJ1-4	CASSFIRDSNEKLFF	TGTGCCAGCAGCTTCATCCGGGACAGTAATGAAAAACTGTTTTTT
TRBV10-3	.	few	TRBJ1-5	CAISESSGTLHQPQHF	TGTGCCATCAGTGAGTCATCCGGGACACTACATCAGCCCCAGCATTTT
TRBV18	.	.	TRBJ2-5	CASSPPPSRPQETQYF	TGTGCCAGCTCACCACCACCCTCGAGGCCTCAAGAGACCCAGTACTTC
TRBV4-1	.	.	TRBJ2-1	CASSQVDLVTYNEQFF	TGCGCCAGCAGCCAAGTCGACCTTGTCACCTACAATGAGCAGTTCTTC